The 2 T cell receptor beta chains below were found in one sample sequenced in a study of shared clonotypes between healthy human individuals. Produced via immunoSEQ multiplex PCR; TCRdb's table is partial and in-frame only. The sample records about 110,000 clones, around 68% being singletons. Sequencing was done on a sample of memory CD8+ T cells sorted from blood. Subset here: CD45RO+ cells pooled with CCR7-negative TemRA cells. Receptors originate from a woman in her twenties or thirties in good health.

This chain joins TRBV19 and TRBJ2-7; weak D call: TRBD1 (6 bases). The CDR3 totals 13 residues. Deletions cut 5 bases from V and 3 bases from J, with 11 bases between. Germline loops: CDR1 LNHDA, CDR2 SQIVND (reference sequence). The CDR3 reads CASSPQDSYEQYF. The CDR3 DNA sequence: TGTGCCAGTAGTCCTCAGGACAGCTACGAGCAGTACTTC.

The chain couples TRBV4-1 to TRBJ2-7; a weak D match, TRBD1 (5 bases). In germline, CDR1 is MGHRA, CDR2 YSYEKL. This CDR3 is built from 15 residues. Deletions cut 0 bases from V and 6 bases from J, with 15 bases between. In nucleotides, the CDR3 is TGCGCCAGCAGCCAAGATGATGGGCAGGGTGGCGAGCAGTACTTC. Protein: CASSQDDGQGGEQYF.